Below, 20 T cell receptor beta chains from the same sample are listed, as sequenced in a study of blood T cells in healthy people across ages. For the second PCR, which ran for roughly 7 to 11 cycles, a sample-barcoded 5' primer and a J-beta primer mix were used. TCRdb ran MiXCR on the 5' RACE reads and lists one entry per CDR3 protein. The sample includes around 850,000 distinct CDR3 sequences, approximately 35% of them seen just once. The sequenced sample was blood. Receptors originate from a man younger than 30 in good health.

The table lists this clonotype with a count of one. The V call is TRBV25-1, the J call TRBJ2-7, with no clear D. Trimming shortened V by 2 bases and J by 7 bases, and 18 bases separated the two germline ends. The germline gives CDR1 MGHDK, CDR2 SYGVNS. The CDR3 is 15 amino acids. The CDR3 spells CASSETLALRNEQYF. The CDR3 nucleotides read TGTGCCAGCAGTGAAACATTGGCCCTACGTAATGAGCAGTACTTC.

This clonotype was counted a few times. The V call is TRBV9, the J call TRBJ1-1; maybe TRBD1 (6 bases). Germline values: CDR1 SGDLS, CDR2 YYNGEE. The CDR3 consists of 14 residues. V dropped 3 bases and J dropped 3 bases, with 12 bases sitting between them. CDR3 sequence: CASSAYREDTEAFF. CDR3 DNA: TGTGCCAGCAGCGCATACAGGGAAGACACTGAAGCTTTCTTT. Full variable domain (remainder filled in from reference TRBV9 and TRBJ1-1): DSGVTQTPKHLITATGQRVTLRCSPRSGDLSVYWYQQSLDQGLQFLIQYYNGEERAKGNILERFSAQQFPDLHSELNLSSLELGDSALYFCASSAYREDTEAFFGQGTRLTVV.

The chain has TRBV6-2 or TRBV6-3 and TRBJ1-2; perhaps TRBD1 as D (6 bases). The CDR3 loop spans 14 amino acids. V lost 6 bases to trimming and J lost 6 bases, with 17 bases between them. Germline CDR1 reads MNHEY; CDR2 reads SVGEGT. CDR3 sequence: CASRQTGNRNGYTF. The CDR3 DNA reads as TGTGCCAGCAGACAAACAGGGAATAGAAATGGCTACACCTTC.

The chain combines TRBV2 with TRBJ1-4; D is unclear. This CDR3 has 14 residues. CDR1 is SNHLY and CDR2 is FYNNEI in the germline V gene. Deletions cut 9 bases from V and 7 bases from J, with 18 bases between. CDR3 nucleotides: TGTGCCAGTGTGTTCTTGGGAGTGAGTGAAAAACTGTTTTTT. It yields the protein CASVFLGVSEKLFF.

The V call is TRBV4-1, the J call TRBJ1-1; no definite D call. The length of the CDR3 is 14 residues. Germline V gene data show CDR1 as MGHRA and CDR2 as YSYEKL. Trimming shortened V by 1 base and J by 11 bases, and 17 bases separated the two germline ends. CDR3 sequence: CASSQGDQLRRAFF. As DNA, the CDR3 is TGCGCCAGCAGCCAAGGGGATCAGCTACGTAGGGCTTTCTTT.

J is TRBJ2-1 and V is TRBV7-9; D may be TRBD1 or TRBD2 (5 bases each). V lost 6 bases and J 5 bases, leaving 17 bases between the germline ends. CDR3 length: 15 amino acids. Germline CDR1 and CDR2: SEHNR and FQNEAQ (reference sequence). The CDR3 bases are TGTGCCAGCAGTGGGGCCGGGAACGGGCACAATGAGCAGTTCTTC. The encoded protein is CASSGAGNGHNEQFF.

The CDR3 DNA sequence: TGCAGTGCTAGAGATCTACAGGCTTACAATGAGCAGTACTTC. This translates into CSARDLQAYNEQYF. The rearrangement uses TRBV20-1 and TRBJ2-7, with a tentative D call TRBD1 (5 bases). Trimming left V 0 bases short and J 7 bases short, with 16 bases between. This CDR3 comprises 14 residues. The V gene's germline CDR1 is DFQATT and CDR2 SNEGSKA (reference sequence).

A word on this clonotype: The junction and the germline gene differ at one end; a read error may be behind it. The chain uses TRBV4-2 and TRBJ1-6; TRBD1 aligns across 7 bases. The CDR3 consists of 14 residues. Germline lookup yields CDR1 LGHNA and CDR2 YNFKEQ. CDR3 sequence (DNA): TGTGCCAGCAGCGAAGACAGGGCTAATTCACCCCTCCACTTT. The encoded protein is CASSEDRANSPLHF.

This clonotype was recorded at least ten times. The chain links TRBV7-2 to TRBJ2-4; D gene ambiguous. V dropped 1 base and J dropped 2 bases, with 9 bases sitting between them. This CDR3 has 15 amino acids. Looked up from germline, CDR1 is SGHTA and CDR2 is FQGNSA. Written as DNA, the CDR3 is TGTGCCAGCAGCTTAGTGGCAGACTCCAAAAACATTCAGTACTTC. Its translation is CASSLVADSKNIQYF.

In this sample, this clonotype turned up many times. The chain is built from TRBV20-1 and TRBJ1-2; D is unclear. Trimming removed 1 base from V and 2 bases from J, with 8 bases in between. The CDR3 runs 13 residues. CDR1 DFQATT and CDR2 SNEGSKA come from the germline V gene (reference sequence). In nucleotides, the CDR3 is TGCAGTGCTAGAGCGGCTGGGAACTATGGCTACACCTTC. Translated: CSARAAGNYGYTF.

DNA for the CDR3: TGTGCCACCAGTGATCCAAGGGGAGGGACAGTCGGTGGCTACACCTTC. This gives the protein CATSDPRGGTVGGYTF. The chain links TRBV24-1 to TRBJ1-2; 7 nucleotides line up with TRBD1. CDR3 length equals 16 residues. Germline assignment: CDR1 KGHDR and CDR2 SFDVKD. With V trimmed by 3 bases and J by 7 bases, 13 bases remained unmatched.

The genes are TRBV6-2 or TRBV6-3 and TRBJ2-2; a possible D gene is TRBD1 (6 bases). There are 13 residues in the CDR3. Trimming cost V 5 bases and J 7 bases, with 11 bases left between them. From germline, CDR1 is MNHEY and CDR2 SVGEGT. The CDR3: CASSPQGFGELFF. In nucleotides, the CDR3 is TGTGCCAGCAGTCCACAGGGATTCGGGGAGCTGTTTTTT.

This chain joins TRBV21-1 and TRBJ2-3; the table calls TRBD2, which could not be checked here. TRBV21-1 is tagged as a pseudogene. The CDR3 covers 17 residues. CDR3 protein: CASSPGPTSGVVDTQYF. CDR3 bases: TGTGCCAGCAGCCCAGGCCCGACTAGCGGGGTAGTGGATACGCAGTATTTT.

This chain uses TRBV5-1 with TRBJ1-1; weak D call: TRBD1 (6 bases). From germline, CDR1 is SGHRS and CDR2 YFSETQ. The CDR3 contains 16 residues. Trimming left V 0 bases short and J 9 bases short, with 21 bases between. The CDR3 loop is CASSLALPTGGGQAFF. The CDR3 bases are TGCGCCAGCAGCTTGGCATTACCGACAGGAGGGGGTCAAGCTTTCTTT.

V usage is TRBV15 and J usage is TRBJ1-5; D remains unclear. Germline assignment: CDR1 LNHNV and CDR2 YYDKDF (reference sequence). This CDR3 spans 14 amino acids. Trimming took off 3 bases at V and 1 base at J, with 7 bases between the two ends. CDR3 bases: TGTGCCACCAGCAGCCTGGGCAGCAATCAGCCCCAGCATTTT. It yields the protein CATSSLGSNQPQHF.

The CDR3 DNA is TGCGCCAGCAGTCCAACTTTTGGACAGGGCAACACTGAAGCTTTCTTT. Translating gives CASSPTFGQGNTEAFF. The chain employs TRBV5-1 and TRBJ1-1; 8 positions agree with TRBD1. CDR3 length: 16 amino acids. CDR1 is SGHRS, CDR2 YFSETQ, per germline. Trimming cost V 5 bases and J 2 bases; bases outside gene matches: 11.

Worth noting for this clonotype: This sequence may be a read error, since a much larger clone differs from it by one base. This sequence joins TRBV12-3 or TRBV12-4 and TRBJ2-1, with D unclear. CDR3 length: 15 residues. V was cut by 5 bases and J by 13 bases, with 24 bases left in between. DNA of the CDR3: TGTGCCAGCAGTCTCCTTGGACGCCCCACGGAGACCCAGTTCTTC. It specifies CASSLLGRPTETQFF.

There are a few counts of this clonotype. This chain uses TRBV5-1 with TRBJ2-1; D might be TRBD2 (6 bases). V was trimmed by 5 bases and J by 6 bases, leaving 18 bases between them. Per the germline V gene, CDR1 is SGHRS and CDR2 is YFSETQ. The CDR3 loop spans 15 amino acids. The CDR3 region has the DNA TGCGCCAGCAGTCCCGGACTAACCTCCCCCAATGAGCAGTTCTTC. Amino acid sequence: CASSPGLTSPNEQFF.

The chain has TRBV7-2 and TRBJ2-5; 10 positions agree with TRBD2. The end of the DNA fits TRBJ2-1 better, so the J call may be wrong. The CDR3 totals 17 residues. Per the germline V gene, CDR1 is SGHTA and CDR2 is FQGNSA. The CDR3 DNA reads TGTGCCAGCAGCTTAGTAAAAGCGGGGGGGCTCCAAGAGACCCAGTTCTTC. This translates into CASSLVKAGGLQETQFF.

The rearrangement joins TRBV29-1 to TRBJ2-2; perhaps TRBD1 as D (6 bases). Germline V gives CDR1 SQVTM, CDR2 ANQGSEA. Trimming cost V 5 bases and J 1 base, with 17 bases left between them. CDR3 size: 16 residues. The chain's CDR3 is CSVFQYSRGNTGELFF. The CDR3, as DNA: TGCAGCGTTTTCCAGTATTCCAGGGGGAACACCGGGGAGCTGTTTTTT.